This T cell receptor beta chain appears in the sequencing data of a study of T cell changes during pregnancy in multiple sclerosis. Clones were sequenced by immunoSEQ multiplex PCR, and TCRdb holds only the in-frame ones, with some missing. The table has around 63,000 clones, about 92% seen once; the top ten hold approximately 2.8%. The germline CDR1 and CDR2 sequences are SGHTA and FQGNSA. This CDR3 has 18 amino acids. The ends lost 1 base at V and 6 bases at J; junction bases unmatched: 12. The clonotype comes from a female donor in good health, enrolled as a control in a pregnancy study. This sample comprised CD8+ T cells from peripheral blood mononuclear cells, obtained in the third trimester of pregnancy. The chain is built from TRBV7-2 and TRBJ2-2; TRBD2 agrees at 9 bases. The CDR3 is CASSLVMVAGGQSGELFF. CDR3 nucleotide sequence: TGTGCCAGCAGCTTAGTGATGGTGGCGGGGGGGCAATCCGGGGAGCTGTTTTTT.